This passage covers 2 T cell receptor beta chains from one sample sequenced in a study of blood T cell repertoires in COVID-19. The assay was immunoSEQ multiplex PCR, and TCRdb's table has in-frame clones only and misses some. The sample contains around 400,000 clones, 87% of which appear only once. Input material: peripheral blood. Receptors originate from a woman aged 55-75 years with COVID-19, enrolled during active disease.

The chain has TRBV5-6 and TRBJ2-7, with D maybe TRBD1 (5 bases). The CDR3 consists of 15 residues. The V end lost 0 bases, the J end lost 2 bases, and 12 bases lay between the germline ends. Germline V CDR1 and CDR2: SGHDT, YYEEEE. This CDR3 is CASSLDSGPPYEQYF. The DNA for the CDR3 is TGTGCCAGCAGCTTGGATTCAGGGCCCCCCTACGAGCAGTACTTC.

The gene calls are TRBV7-9 and TRBJ1-1; D is unclear. The CDR3 spans 16 residues. The germline V gene encodes CDR1 SEHNR and CDR2 FQNEAQ (reference sequence). V lost 5 bases and J 0 bases, leaving 16 bases between the germline ends. The CDR3 is CASSPRENYMNTEAFF. The CDR3 nucleotides read TGTGCCAGCAGCCCAAGGGAGAATTACATGAACACTGAAGCTTTCTTT. The variable domain in full, with the rest retrieved from reference TRBV7-9 and TRBJ1-1, is DTGVSQNPRHKITKRGQNVTFRCDPISEHNRLYWYRQTLGQGPEFLTYFQNEAQLEKSRLLSDRFSAERPKGSFSTLEIQRTEQGDSAMYLCASSPRENYMNTEAFFGQGTRLTVV.